Listed here is a single T cell receptor (beta chain). The CDR3 loop spans 13 amino acids. Looked up from germline, CDR1 is KGHSH and CDR2 is LQKENI. Trimming removed 3 bases from V and 0 bases from J, with 5 bases in between. Reverse transcription of about 0.45 to 1 ug RNA used random hexamers. A single record per CDR3 protein comes from TCRdb applying MiXCR to the immunoSEQ multiplex PCR reads. The profile shows over 100,000 distinct CDR3 sequences, 90% to 98% of them singletons. This sample is part of a study of CD8 T cells in Susac syndrome. Sequencing targeted TCR beta in blood CD8+ and CD4+ T cells.

The source is a human donor in good health. Sample: CD4+ T cells from PBMCs. The V call is TRBV18, the J call TRBJ1-1; D remains unclear. CDR3 bases: TGTGCCAGCTCACCCTCGATGAACACTGAAGCTTTCTTT. Its translation is CASSPSMNTEAFF.